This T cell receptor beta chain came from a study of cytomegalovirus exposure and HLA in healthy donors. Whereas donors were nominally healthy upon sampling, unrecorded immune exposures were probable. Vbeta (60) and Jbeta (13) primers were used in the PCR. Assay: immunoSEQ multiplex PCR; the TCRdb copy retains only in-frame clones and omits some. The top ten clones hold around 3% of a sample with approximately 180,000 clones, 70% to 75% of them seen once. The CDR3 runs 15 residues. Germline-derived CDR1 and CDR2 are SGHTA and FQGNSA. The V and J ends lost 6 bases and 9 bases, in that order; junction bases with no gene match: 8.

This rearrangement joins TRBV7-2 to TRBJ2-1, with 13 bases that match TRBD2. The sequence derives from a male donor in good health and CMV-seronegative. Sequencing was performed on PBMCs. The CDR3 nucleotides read TGTGCCAGCAGTGTGGCGGGACTAGCGGGATTTGAGCAGTTCTTC. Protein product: CASSVAGLAGFEQFF.